Shown below are 10 T cell receptor beta chains from a single sample sequenced in a study of T-cell reconstitution after alpha-beta-depleted transplantation in children. TCRbeta library construction was performed incorporating unique molecular identifiers. A single record per CDR3 protein comes from TCRdb applying MiXCR to the PCR reads. Altogether 440,000 or so distinct CDR3 sequences are present, approximately 10% being singletons, with the ten largest covering roughly 6%. The source was PBMCs from the stem cell graft donor, collected from the stem cell graft. The receptors stem from a human donor who donated a stem cell graft to a child with acute myeloid leukemia.

This chain links TRBV20-1 with TRBJ1-5, with a weak D call TRBD1 (6 bases). The CDR3 consists of 12 residues. The germline V and J ends were trimmed by 7 bases and 4 bases, with 11 bases remaining between them. The germline CDR1 and CDR2 sequences are DFQATT and SNEGSKA (reference sequence). The CDR3 DNA reads as TGCAGTGTCAGGGGCCGGAATCAGCCCCAGCATTTT. This encodes CSVRGRNQPQHF.

The CDR3 bases are TGTGCCAGCAGCCCACTCCTGTTTGGCGAGCAGTTCTTC. Protein sequence: CASSPLLFGEQFF. This chain uses TRBV3-1 with TRBJ2-1; D not resolved. V was cut by 4 bases and J by 10 bases, with 14 bases left in between. There are 13 residues in the CDR3. Germline V gene sequence: CDR1 LGHDT, CDR2 YNNKEL (reference sequence).

This clonotype was counted many times. V and J are TRBV6-5 and TRBJ2-7; D gene uncertain. Looked up from germline, CDR1 is MNHEY and CDR2 is SVGAGI. V lost 7 bases to trimming and J lost 4 bases, with 14 bases between them. CDR3 length equals 13 residues. CDR3 in DNA: TGTGCCAGCATGGAACCTATGACTTACGAGCAGTACGTC. Protein sequence: CASMEPMTYEQYV.

The V call is TRBV12-5, the J call TRBJ2-1, with D hard to call. V was pared by 2 bases and J by 8 bases, with 7 bases between. CDR3 length equals 12 residues. From germline, CDR1 is LGHNT and CDR2 FRNRAP. The CDR3: CASGLHVYEQFF. The CDR3 DNA reads TGTGCTAGTGGTTTGCACGTCTATGAGCAGTTCTTC.

The chain joins TRBV11-1 to TRBJ2-2, with 11 bases identical to TRBD2. Germline values: CDR1 SGHAT, CDR2 FQDESV (reference sequence). The CDR3 is 17 amino acids. V was clipped by 2 bases and J by 3 bases; unmatched bases: 5. The CDR3 loop is CASSLMPSGGHTGELFF. In DNA form, the CDR3 reads TGTGCCAGCAGCTTAATGCCTAGCGGGGGGCACACCGGGGAGCTGTTTTTT.

The chain combines TRBV6-1 with TRBJ1-1; no definite D call. The germline V and J ends were trimmed by 5 bases and 1 base, with 11 bases remaining between them. The CDR3 consists of 14 residues. Germline V CDR1 and CDR2: MNHNS, SASEGT. The CDR3 DNA sequence: TGTGCCAGCAGTCCCTTTGGATCGAACACTGAAGCTTTCTTT. Protein: CASSPFGSNTEAFF.

This clonotype was picked up a small number of times. The V call is TRBV7-6, the J call TRBJ1-4, with D hard to call. CDR3 length: 15 residues. V lost 4 bases and J 7 bases, leaving 16 bases between the germline ends. Germline CDR1 and CDR2: SGHVS and FNYEAQ. The CDR3 coding sequence is TGTGCCAGCAGCTCCTTCGGCGGGTGGGGTGAAAAACTGTTTTTT. It translates to CASSSFGGWGEKLFF.

The chain has TRBV20-1 and TRBJ1-1; no clear D gene. The CDR3 runs 12 residues. Germline V gene lookup returns CDR1 DFQATT and CDR2 SNEGSKA (reference sequence). V was pared by 3 bases and J by 5 bases, with 10 bases between. For the CDR3, the DNA is TGCAGTGCTAGGCCGCCCGGAACTGAAGCTTTCTTT. Protein sequence: CSARPPGTEAFF.

The table lists this clonotype with a few counts. The genes are TRBV20-1 and TRBJ1-6; 7 positions match TRBD1. Germline-derived CDR1 and CDR2 are DFQATT and SNEGSKA (reference sequence). The V and J ends lost 6 bases and 10 bases, in that order; junction bases with no gene match: 9. The CDR3 consists of 13 residues. CDR3 bases: TGCAGTGCCACCGGGACAGTTAGGTCACCCCTCCACTTT. It yields the protein CSATGTVRSPLHF.

This clonotype was observed a handful of times. The chain has TRBV12-3 or TRBV12-4 and TRBJ2-7; D gene ambiguous. This CDR3 has 12 amino acids. V lost 6 bases, J lost 3 bases, and 9 bases lay in between. CDR3 coding DNA: TGTGCCAGCAGCCTATTCTACTACGAGCAGTACTTC. Translated, it gives CASSLFYYEQYF.